This is a list of T cell receptor beta chains from one sample in a study of blood T cells in healthy people across ages. TCRdb fed the 5' RACE reads into MiXCR, producing one record per CDR3 protein. The sample lists 700,000 to 900,000 distinct CDR3 sequences; around half were seen once. Sequenced material: blood. These receptors were collected from an elderly man in good health. CDR3s include the opening cysteine and the closing phenylalanine or tryptophan. Fields, in order: CDR3 DNA, CDR3 protein, V gene, D gene, clone size, J gene. A D gene is named only where the DNA matches it firmly. The size entry is marked missing in some rows and otherwise reads once, few, many or a size class.

TGTGCCTGGAGTGTAAACAGGGGCCTCTATGGCTACACCTTC	CAWSVNRGLYGYTF	TRBV30	TRBD1	NA	TRBJ1-2
TGCAGTGCTAGAAACCCGGGACTAGACACCTACGAGCAGTACTTC	CSARNPGLDTYEQYF	TRBV20-1	TRBD2	NA	TRBJ2-7
TGTGCCACCAGTGATTTTGGTAGCGGGACGTACAATGAGCAGTTCTTC	CATSDFGSGTYNEQFF	TRBV24-1	TRBD2	NA	TRBJ2-1
TGCAGTGCTAGAGTGGCGAAGGGGGCGCTCGGACAGCCCCAGCATTTT	CSARVAKGALGQPQHF	TRBV20-1	TRBD1	NA	TRBJ1-5
TGTGCCAGCAGCCAAGATACGGAGACCCAGTACTTC	CASSQDTETQYF	TRBV4-2	NA	few	TRBJ2-5
TGTGCCAGCAGCTCATATCCGCGGGCCCGCACAGATACGCAGTATTTT	CASSSYPRARTDTQYF	TRBV7-6	NA	once	TRBJ2-3
TGCGCCAGCAGCCAAGAGAGGGCCGACTACGAGCAGTACTTC	CASSQERADYEQYF	TRBV4-3	NA	NA	TRBJ2-7
TGTGCCAGCAGCTTAGCGCTAGGGGGGGCTAGCGGCGAGACCCAGTACTTC	CASSLALGGASGETQYF	TRBV7-9	NA	NA	TRBJ2-5
TGTGCCAGCAGCCCACTCGTCAGTGCTAGCGGGGAAGAGACCCAGTACTTC	CASSPLVSASGEETQYF	TRBV3-1	TRBD2	NA	TRBJ2-5
TGTGCCAGCTCACCGCCTAGCGGGATTTCCGCAGATACGCAGTATTTT	CASSPPSGISADTQYF	TRBV18	TRBD2	NA	TRBJ2-3
TGCGCCAGCACCTTGACTAGCGGAAGCTCCTACGAGCAGTACTTC	CASTLTSGSSYEQYF	TRBV4-1	TRBD2	NA	TRBJ2-7
TGTGCCAGCTCACCACCGGTCAGCGGTGGCTCCTACAATGAGCAGTTCTTC	CASSPPVSGGSYNEQFF	TRBV18	NA	once	TRBJ2-1
TGCAGTGCCCTTTTACACAGGGGGGGGGAGACCCAGTACTTC	CSALLHRGGETQYF	TRBV20-1	NA	few	TRBJ2-5
TGCGCCAGCACCGGGACAGACCCTAACTATGGCTACACCTTC	CASTGTDPNYGYTF	TRBV5-1	TRBD1	NA	TRBJ1-2
TGCGCCAGCAGCTTGACCGGGACGGAGGTTGGGAATGAGCAGTTCTTC	CASSLTGTEVGNEQFF	TRBV5-1	NA	NA	TRBJ2-1
TGTGCCTGGAGTGGGTCTGGGGGCTACACCTTC	CAWSGSGGYTF	TRBV30	NA	NA	TRBJ1-2
TGCAGCGTTGAAGCCCACCGGACAGGGGATCGGGGAGCTTTCTTT	CSVEAHRTGDRGAFF	TRBV29-1	TRBD1	NA	TRBJ1-1
TGCAGCGTTGAAGACCCCGGACTAGCGGAAGAGACCCGGTACTTC	CSVEDPGLAEETRYF	TRBV29-1	TRBD2	NA	TRBJ2-5
TGTGCCAGCAGAGCCGGGACAGGGGGCTACGAGCGGTACTTC	CASRAGTGGYERYF	TRBV2	TRBD1	NA	TRBJ2-5
TGCAGCGTCGAGGGACTGGACGAGCAGTACTTC	CSVEGLDEQYF	TRBV29-1	NA	NA	TRBJ2-7
TGTGCCAGCAGGGGGGGGGGACAGGTGAGCTCCTACGAGCAGTACTTC	CASRGGGQVSSYEQYF	TRBV27	NA	few	TRBJ2-7
TGTGCCAGCAGCGAAACCGGGGGAGGGAGATTCTACAATGAGCAGTTCTTC	CASSETGGGRFYNEQFF	TRBV7-3	TRBD2	NA	TRBJ2-1
TGCAGCGCTGCGACAGGGGTCACTGAAGCTTTCTTT	CSAATGVTEAFF	TRBV29-1	TRBD1	few	TRBJ1-1
TGCAGTGCTAGAGATCGGGGGGGGGGCTACGAGCAGTACTTC	CSARDRGGGYEQYF	TRBV20-1	TRBD2	NA	TRBJ2-7
TGTGCCATCAAGGGACAGGGGAGGGAGACCCAGTACTTC	CAIKGQGRETQYF	TRBV10-3	TRBD1	NA	TRBJ2-5
TGCGCCAGCAGCCCGGCAGGTTTTCACACTGAAGCTTTCTTT	CASSPAGFHTEAFF	TRBV5-1	NA	NA	TRBJ1-1
TGTGCCAGCAGCGCCTCCGGGACAGGTGCCAAAAACATTCAGTACTTC	CASSASGTGAKNIQYF	TRBV5-1	TRBD1	NA	TRBJ2-4
TGTGCCAGCAGTAGGGGGACTCAAGGGGAGACCCAGTACTTC	CASSRGTQGETQYF	TRBV27	NA	NA	TRBJ2-5
TGTGCCAGCAGCCGTTACTCTAACTATGGCTACACCTTC	CASSRYSNYGYTF	TRBV3-1	NA	NA	TRBJ1-2
TGTGCCAGCAGCTTAGGGGATTGGGACACTGAAGCTTTCTTT	CASSLGDWDTEAFF	TRBV7-9	NA	NA	TRBJ1-1
TGCAGCGTTGGGGGCAGCGGGGGTTACAATGAGCAGTTCTTC	CSVGGSGGYNEQFF	TRBV29-1	TRBD2	NA	TRBJ2-1
TGCAGTGCAAGACACACAGCCAAGGCCCAGTACTTC	CSARHTAKAQYF	TRBV20-1	NA	few	TRBJ2-5
TGTGCCACCAGCAGAGATTTTGCGGGAGATATTGAGCAGTTCTTC	CATSRDFAGDIEQFF	TRBV15	TRBD2	NA	TRBJ2-1
TGCAGCGTGGACAGGGGGTGGGCCTATGGCTACACCTTC	CSVDRGWAYGYTF	TRBV29-1	TRBD1	NA	TRBJ1-2
TGTGCCAGCGGTACGACCAACCGGAACAGATACGCGTATTTT	CASGTTNRNRYAYF	TRBV6-5	NA	NA	TRBJ2-3
TGCAGCGTCCCGGGGGGGACAGGCGAGCAGTACTTC	CSVPGGTGEQYF	TRBV29-1	NA	NA	TRBJ2-7
TGCAGTGCGAGTCGCATGGGACGGGTGTACGAGCAGTACTTC	CSASRMGRVYEQYF	TRBV20-1	NA	NA	TRBJ2-7
TGCGCCAGCAGCTCCACTTGGACAGGGAATTCACCCCTCCACTTT	CASSSTWTGNSPLHF	TRBV5-1	TRBD1	NA	TRBJ1-6
TGTGCCATCAGTGACAGCAATAGCAATCAGCCCCAGCATTTT	CAISDSNSNQPQHF	TRBV10-3	NA	NA	TRBJ1-5
TGTGCCAGCAGCCGCGAGCAGGGGAGCACGCACAGATACGCGTATTTT	CASSREQGSTHRYAYF	TRBV5-5	NA	few	TRBJ2-3
TGTGCCAAGGGGAGCGGGAGCTCCTACAATGAGCAGTTCTTC	CAKGSGSSYNEQFF	TRBV2	TRBD2	NA	TRBJ2-1
TGCGCCAGCAGCTTGGCCAGTCAAGGAGACGAGCAGTACTTC	CASSLASQGDEQYF	TRBV5-1	NA	few	TRBJ2-7
TGTGCCAGCAGTTCCGAGGCCTTGGGGCAAGAGACCCAGTACTTC	CASSSEALGQETQYF	TRBV6-5	NA	NA	TRBJ2-5
TGTGCCACCAGCAAAGACAGGGACCAAGAGACCCAGTACTTC	CATSKDRDQETQYF	TRBV15	TRBD1	once	TRBJ2-5
TGCAGTGCCGCAAATGTGGTAGCGGGAGCAGATACGCAGTATTTT	CSAANVVAGADTQYF	TRBV20-1	TRBD2	NA	TRBJ2-3
TGCGCCAGCAGCCGGGACAGGAGGAACACTGAAGCTTTCTTT	CASSRDRRNTEAFF	TRBV5-1	TRBD1	NA	TRBJ1-1
TGCGCCAGCAGCCGGGCGGGGGTGGATGAGCAGTTCTTC	CASSRAGVDEQFF	TRBV5-1	TRBD2	NA	TRBJ2-1
TGCAGCGTTGTAGTTCCCGGAGCGGAGAGCTACAATGAGCAGTTCTTC	CSVVVPGAESYNEQFF	TRBV29-1	NA	once	TRBJ2-1
TGTGCCAGCAGCCCTACAGGGGGACGGGCTGAAGCTTTCTTT	CASSPTGGRAEAFF	TRBV7-8	TRBD1	few	TRBJ1-1